Presented here are 32 T cell receptor beta chains from one specimen sequenced in a study of T cells after yellow fever vaccination. TCRdb itself ran the 5' RACE reads through MiXCR, one entry per CDR3 protein. The sample comprises fewer than 500,000 distinct CDR3 sequences, under 20% of which are singletons, and around 17% rests with the top ten. The source material was PBMCs, sampled before the yellow fever booster vaccination. These receptor sequences come from a man younger than 30 who received the YFV17D yellow fever vaccine.

The rearrangement links TRBV9 to TRBJ1-6; TRBD1 matches at 10 bases. There are 16 residues in the CDR3. After removal of 3 bases from V and 10 bases from J, the junction contained 10 bases not matched to a gene. Germline loops: CDR1 SGDLS, CDR2 YYNGEE. The CDR3 sequence: CASSAPSGTGVSPLHF. In DNA form, the CDR3 reads TGTGCCAGCAGCGCCCCGTCCGGGACAGGGGTCTCACCCCTCCACTTT.

This clonotype has just a few counts. V is TRBV19 and J is TRBJ2-7; the match to TRBD1 covers 10 bases. The V gene end was trimmed by 1 base and the J gene end by 3 bases; junction bases not matched to a gene: 9. The CDR3 consists of 17 residues. Germline V lookup: CDR1 LNHDA, CDR2 SQIVND (reference sequence). Here the CDR3 reads CASSIVGRTGGNYEQYF. The CDR3 coding sequence is TGTGCCAGTAGTATAGTCGGTAGGACAGGGGGTAACTACGAGCAGTACTTC.

The chain couples TRBV29-1 to TRBJ2-2, with TRBD1 matching over 9 bases. The ends lost 6 bases at V and 7 bases at J; junction bases unmatched: 6. This CDR3 has 13 residues. Germline loops: CDR1 SQVTM, CDR2 ANQGSEA. CDR3: CSVRDRDNGELFF. As DNA, the CDR3 is TGCAGCGTCCGGGACAGGGATAACGGGGAGCTGTTTTTT.

This clonotype has more than one count but fewer than ten. The rearrangement joins TRBV7-2 to TRBJ2-3, with D maybe TRBD2 (7 bases). Trimming cost V 3 bases and J 0 bases, with 13 bases left between them. The germline V gene has CDR1 SGHTA and CDR2 FQGNSA. This CDR3 is 16 amino acids long. In nucleotides, the CDR3 is TGTGCCAGCAGCTTTCTCCGGGGGGCTAGCACAGATACGCAGTATTTT. Its protein product is CASSFLRGASTDTQYF.

This clonotype was seen more than once but under ten times. The chain uses TRBV6-5 and TRBJ2-2; 10 bases align to TRBD2. Germline V CDR1 and CDR2: MNHEY, SVGAGI. V trimming: 5 bases; J trimming: 6 bases; junction bases outside the gene matches: 6. The CDR3 runs to 15 residues. In nucleotides, the CDR3 is TGTGCCAGCAGTAGCGGGGGGGCCCTTTCCGGGGAGCTGTTTTTT. It translates to CASSSGGALSGELFF.

The chain is built from TRBV20-1 and TRBJ2-7, with 7 nucleotides matching TRBD1. The length of the CDR3 is 13 residues. Germline V gene data show CDR1 as DFQATT and CDR2 as SNEGSKA (reference sequence). The V gene end was trimmed by 6 bases and the J gene end by 4 bases; junction bases not matched to a gene: 9. The chain's CDR3 is CSALDRTSYEQYV. DNA of the CDR3: TGCAGTGCCCTGGACAGGACAAGTTACGAGCAGTACGTC.

This clonotype was detected only a few times. The chain couples TRBV5-5 to TRBJ2-2, with D possibly being TRBD2 (6 bases). Trimming stripped 1 base from V and 5 bases from J, with 15 bases between. The germline gives CDR1 SGHKS, CDR2 YYEKEE (reference sequence). The CDR3 has 16 residues. The CDR3: CASSLFGGLGTGELFF. The CDR3 DNA follows: TGTGCCAGCAGCTTGTTCGGAGGGCTGGGGACCGGGGAGCTGTTTTTT. The variable domain in full, with the rest retrieved from reference TRBV5-5 and TRBJ2-2, is DAGVTQSPTHLIKTRGQQVTLRCSPISGHKSVSWYQQVLGQGPQFIFQYYEKEERGRGNFPDRFSARQFPNYSSELNVNALLLGDSALYLCASSLFGGLGTGELFFGEGSRLTVL.

This clonotype was counted between two and nine times. The chain couples TRBV27 to TRBJ2-1, with 9 bases lining up with TRBD1. The germline CDR1 and CDR2 sequences are MNHEY and SMNVEV (reference sequence). Trimming at V came to 3 bases and at J to 3 bases, leaving 9 bases not matched to a gene. This CDR3 comprises 17 residues. The CDR3 is CASSLSSPGQGYNEQFF. DNA of the CDR3: TGTGCCAGCAGTTTGAGCAGCCCGGGACAGGGCTACAATGAGCAGTTCTTC.

This clonotype turned up a few times. The chain joins TRBV20-1 to TRBJ1-3, with D tentatively TRBD1 (5 bases). In germline, CDR1 is DFQATT, CDR2 SNEGSKA (reference sequence). There are 15 residues in the CDR3. Trimming shortened V by 6 bases and J by 0 bases, and 15 bases separated the two germline ends. The CDR3 protein is CSARSGLVSGNTIYF. CDR3 nucleotides: TGCAGTGCCAGATCAGGGTTGGTCTCTGGAAACACCATATATTTT.

The rearrangement uses TRBV15 and TRBJ2-1; no clear D gene. Trimming pared 0 bases from V and 8 bases from J, leaving 8 bases between. From germline, CDR1 is LNHNV and CDR2 YYDKDF (reference sequence). This CDR3 spans 13 amino acids. Here the CDR3 reads CATSRDLTHEQFF. The CDR3, as DNA: TGTGCCACCAGCAGAGATCTAACCCATGAGCAGTTCTTC.

V gene TRBV30 combines with J gene TRBJ1-5; 10 bases are shared with TRBD1. Looked up from germline, CDR1 is GTSNPN and CDR2 is SVGIG (reference sequence). The length of the CDR3 is 15 residues. Trimming removed 6 bases from V and 0 bases from J; junction bases left unmatched: 5. The CDR3 DNA is TGTGCCTGTACCGGGACAGGGGATAGCAATCAGCCCCAGCATTTT. Translated: CACTGTGDSNQPQHF.

This chain uses TRBV2 with TRBJ1-5; unclear D gene. Germline V gives CDR1 SNHLY, CDR2 FYNNEI. Trimming took 8 bases from V and 1 from J, leaving 9 bases between them. This CDR3 spans 13 amino acids. The CDR3: CASWMDSNQPQHF. The CDR3, as DNA: TGTGCCAGCTGGATGGACAGCAATCAGCCCCAGCATTTT.

The chain recombines TRBV11-2 with TRBJ2-1, with D perhaps given as TRBD1 or TRBD2 (5 bases each). Germline V gene lookup returns CDR1 SGHAT and CDR2 FQNNGV. The CDR3 spans 15 residues. Trimming shortened V by 8 bases and J by 9 bases, and 23 bases separated the two germline ends. CDR3 sequence (DNA): TGTGCCAGCCGAGTGGGGACCCGAGTGGGAAGTGAGCAGTTCTTC. This sequence encodes CASRVGTRVGSEQFF.

The genes are TRBV5-1 and TRBJ1-1, with D possibly matching TRBD1 (5 bases). Germline values: CDR1 SGHRS, CDR2 YFSETQ. V was trimmed by 4 bases and J by 0 bases, leaving 10 bases between them. This CDR3 is built from 14 residues. The chain's CDR3 is CASSPWGLNTEAFF. CDR3 coding DNA: TGCGCCAGCAGCCCGTGGGGCTTGAACACTGAAGCTTTCTTT.

The chain combines TRBV15 with TRBJ2-7, with D maybe TRBD1 (6 bases). The V end lost 4 bases, the J end lost 6 bases, and 16 bases lay between the germline ends. The CDR3 runs 14 residues. CDR1 and CDR2 from the germline V gene are LNHNV and YYDKDF (reference sequence). The CDR3 region has the DNA TGTGCCACCAGCATAAACAGGGAATGGGGCGAGCAGTACTTC. Encoded protein: CATSINREWGEQYF.

This clonotype was observed a handful of times. The chain uses TRBV6-6 and TRBJ2-7, with 8 bases that match TRBD1. The germline CDR1 and CDR2 sequences are MNHNY and SVGAGI (reference sequence). CDR3 length equals 12 residues. Trimming removed 6 bases from V and 12 bases from J; junction bases left unmatched: 10. The CDR3 loop is CASSFTGTGTYV. CDR3 nucleotide sequence: TGTGCCAGCAGCTTTACCGGGACAGGCACGTACGTC.

About this clonotype: One junction end disagrees with the germline gene, perhaps due to a read error. V and J are TRBV7-2 and TRBJ1-2, with D unclear. The CDR3 extends over 14 amino acids. From germline, CDR1 is SGHTA and CDR2 FQGNSA. The CDR3 DNA reads as TGTGCCAGCAGCTTAGATATTTTGCAGGCTCTATACGCCTTC. This gives the protein CASSLDILQALYAF.

This clonotype was detected a few times. V is TRBV14 and J is TRBJ1-5; D remains unclear. Between the trimmed V and J ends, which lost 3 bases and 5 bases, there was a span of 8 bases. This CDR3 is built from 13 residues. The germline CDR1 and CDR2 sequences are SGHDN and FVKESK. CDR3 loop: CASSQGPDQPQHF. CDR3 nucleotide sequence: TGTGCCAGCAGCCAGGGTCCTGATCAGCCCCAGCATTTT.

The V and J genes are TRBV25-1 and TRBJ2-1; the D is unclear. Trimming stripped 3 bases from V and 1 base from J, with 10 bases between. The CDR3 runs to 15 residues. CDR1 and CDR2 from the germline V gene are MGHDK and SYGVNS. CDR3 loop: CASSDGVRSYNEQFF. The CDR3 DNA sequence: TGTGCCAGCAGTGACGGTGTCAGATCCTACAATGAGCAGTTCTTC.

This clonotype has only a few counts. The chain links TRBV3-1 to TRBJ2-7; D remains unclear. CDR3 length equals 14 residues. The germline gives CDR1 LGHDT, CDR2 YNNKEL (reference sequence). V shed 4 bases and J shed 5 bases, with 15 bases lying between them. The CDR3 nucleotides are TGTGCCAGCAGCCCTCAGGTTAGCTCTCACGAGCAGTACGTC. Its protein product is CASSPQVSSHEQYV.

A few counts support this clonotype. The rearrangement joins TRBV5-5 to TRBJ2-1, with TRBD2 identical over 8 bases. Germline V gene lookup returns CDR1 SGHKS and CDR2 YYEKEE (reference sequence). The CDR3 sequence is 18 residues long. V dropped 2 bases and J dropped 5; count of bases not matched to a gene: 15. CDR3 sequence: CASSFGFAASGPNNEQFF. DNA of the CDR3: TGTGCCAGCAGCTTTGGGTTCGCAGCTAGCGGGCCGAACAATGAGCAGTTCTTC. The full variable domain, in which reference TRBV5-5 and TRBJ2-1 provide the parts outside the CDR3, is DAGVTQSPTHLIKTRGQQVTLRCSPISGHKSVSWYQQVLGQGPQFIFQYYEKEERGRGNFPDRFSARQFPNYSSELNVNALLLGDSALYLCASSFGFAASGPNNEQFFGPGTRLTVL.

In this sample, this clonotype turned up a few times. The chain links TRBV5-1 to TRBJ2-5; D is uncertain. V lost 0 bases to trimming and J lost 4 bases, with 7 bases between them. The CDR3 extends over 13 amino acids. CDR1 and CDR2 (germline): SGHRS, YFSETQ. CDR3 DNA: TGCGCCAGCAGCTTGGGAGTGGGAGAGACCCAGTACTTC. It codes for CASSLGVGETQYF.

V usage is TRBV7-2 and J usage is TRBJ2-3, with unresolved D. The CDR3 is 15 amino acids. Germline CDR1 reads SGHTA; CDR2 reads FQGNSA. Trimming pared 7 bases from V and 0 bases from J, leaving 14 bases between. CDR3 loop: CASTAGLQSTDTQYF. The CDR3 nucleotides are TGTGCCAGCACCGCCGGTCTTCAAAGCACAGATACGCAGTATTTT.

The sample holds a few counts of this clonotype. The rearrangement uses TRBV30 and TRBJ1-1, with 12 bases matching TRBD1. V lost 0 bases, J lost 5 bases, and 13 bases stayed unmatched. This CDR3 region has 18 residues. The germline gives CDR1 GTSNPN, CDR2 SVGIG (reference sequence). For the CDR3, the DNA is TGTGCCTGGAGTGTACGCCGGGACAGGGGGCGCAGATGGACTGAAGCTTTCTTT. The encoded protein is CAWSVRRDRGRRWTEAFF.

This rearrangement joins TRBV5-4 to TRBJ2-7; tentatively, D is TRBD1 (6 bases). The germline gives CDR1 SGHNT, CDR2 YYREEE (reference sequence). Trimming cost V 5 bases and J 1 base, with 13 bases left between them. The CDR3 runs 14 residues. The CDR3 here is CASSPGGRSYEQYF. DNA for the CDR3: TGTGCCAGCAGTCCTGGGGGCAGGTCCTACGAGCAGTACTTC. The full variable domain, in which reference TRBV5-4 and TRBJ2-7 provide the parts outside the CDR3, is ETGVTQSPTHLIKTRGQQVTLRCSSQSGHNTVSWYQQALGQGPQFIFQYYREEENGRGNFPPRFSGLQFPNYSSELNVNALELDDSALYLCASSPGGRSYEQYFGPGTRLTVT.

This clonotype was observed once. The chain is built from TRBV3-1 and TRBJ2-5; 14 bases line up with TRBD2. The CDR3 consists of 17 residues. Germline V gives CDR1 LGHDT, CDR2 YNNKEL (reference sequence). The V segment lost 3 bases and the J segment 3 bases; nucleotides outside the gene matches: 6. The CDR3 sequence is CASSHRLAGGPKETQYF. CDR3 coding DNA: TGTGCCAGCAGCCACCGACTAGCGGGGGGGCCAAAAGAGACCCAGTACTTC.

This chain links TRBV15 with TRBJ1-6, with 7 bases fitting TRBD1. The ends lost 3 bases at V and 6 bases at J; junction bases unmatched: 5. Germline V lookup: CDR1 LNHNV, CDR2 YYDKDF (reference sequence). The CDR3 is 15 amino acids. This CDR3 is CATSRGDSFNSPLHF. In DNA form, the CDR3 reads TGTGCCACCAGCAGGGGGGACAGCTTTAATTCACCCCTCCACTTT.

The V gene is TRBV5-1, the J gene TRBJ1-1; 7 bases line up with TRBD1. This CDR3 has 15 amino acids. Germline trimming cut 1 base from V and 1 base from J; bases unmatched to any gene: 4. Per the germline V gene, CDR1 is SGHRS and CDR2 is YFSETQ. Written as DNA, the CDR3 is TGCGCCAGCAGCTTGTTCAGGGGGAAGAACACTGAAGCTTTCTTT. Its translation is CASSLFRGKNTEAFF.

This chain connects TRBV4-2 to TRBJ2-3, with 7 positions matching TRBD1. CDR1 is LGHNA and CDR2 is YNFKEQ in the germline V gene. This CDR3 is built from 15 residues. The junction had 6 bases not matched to a gene; V was cut back by 4 bases and J by 2 bases. This CDR3 reads CASSPRQGPTDTQYF. The CDR3 bases are TGTGCCAGCAGCCCTCGACAGGGCCCCACAGATACGCAGTATTTT.

This clonotype came up a few times. V usage is TRBV6-2 or TRBV6-3 and J usage is TRBJ2-7; D is possibly TRBD1 (6 bases). The CDR3 length is 14 residues. With 2 bases removed from V and 2 bases from J, the gap between germline ends came to 10 bases. Germline values: CDR1 MNHEY, CDR2 SVGEGT. This chain's CDR3 is CASSYGGGPYEQYV. The CDR3 bases are TGTGCCAGCAGTTACGGGGGCGGTCCCTACGAGCAGTACGTC.

The rearrangement joins TRBV5-1 to TRBJ2-3; TRBD2 might be the D (7 bases). The CDR3 is made up of 14 amino acids. Germline assignment: CDR1 SGHRS and CDR2 YFSETQ. V shed 4 bases and J shed 2 bases, with 11 bases lying between them. The CDR3 DNA is TGCGCCAGCAGCGGGGGGGCACACACAGATACGCAGTATTTT. Translated, it gives CASSGGAHTDTQYF. Supplemented by reference TRBV5-1 and TRBJ2-3, the full variable domain reads KAGVTQTPRYLIKTRGQQVTLSCSPISGHRSVSWYQQTPGQGLQFLFEYFSETQRNKGNFPGRFSGRQFSNSRSEMNVSTLELGDSALYLCASSGGAHTDTQYFGPGTRLTVL.

The J gene is TRBJ2-7, the V gene TRBV10-2; D is unclear. CDR3 length equals 14 residues. Trimming took 2 bases from V and 2 from J, leaving 10 bases between them. Germline lookup yields CDR1 WSHSY and CDR2 SAAADI. Written as DNA, the CDR3 is TGCGCCAGCAGTGAGGTCCCCGTACCCTACGAGCAGTACTTC. Translating it yields CASSEVPVPYEQYF.